The rows below give T cell receptor beta chains drawn from one sample of a study of technical replicates of blood from a handful of donors. Only in-frame clones appear in the TCRdb table, and some are missing; sequencing was by immunoSEQ multiplex PCR. The profile shows some 68,000 clones, roughly 92% of them singletons. The sequencing sample was made of T cells isolated from PBMCs. The receptors shown here come from a human donor in good health. The CDR3 runs from the conserved cysteine through the conserved F or W. A D gene is named only where the DNA matches it firmly. Where a row states a size, it is once, few, many or the class of an expanded clone; other rows omit it.

abundance	v_gene	j_gene	len	d_gene	CDR3nt	CDR3aa
few	TRBV9	TRBJ1-1	13	TRBD1	TGTGCCAGCAGCGAGGGGGCGCGAACTGAAGCTTTCTTT	CASSEGARTEAFF
once	TRBV30	TRBJ1-2	11	.	TGTGCCTGGATGGCTGATTATGGCTACACCTTC	CAWMADYGYTF
.	TRBV4-3	TRBJ2-1	16	TRBD2	TGCGCCAGCAGCCAAGAAGGACTAGCGGGAGAATCTGAGCAGTTCTTC	CASSQEGLAGESEQFF
.	TRBV27	TRBJ2-1	14	TRBD1	TGTGCCAGCAGTCGGGGACAGGTATACAATGAGCAGTTCTTC	CASSRGQVYNEQFF
.	TRBV11-2	TRBJ2-7	16	TRBD2	TGTGCCAGCAGCTTAGATGGAGCGGGAGGGTTCCACGAGCAGTACTTC	CASSLDGAGGFHEQYF
.	TRBV27	TRBJ1-5	14	.	TGTGCCAGCAGTTCTACAGGGTACAATCAGCCCCAGCATTTT	CASSSTGYNQPQHF
.	TRBV28	TRBJ2-7	15	.	TGTGCCAGCACCCCTGACTACTCGGGCGACTACGAGCAGTACTTC	CASTPDYSGDYEQYF
few	TRBV23-1	TRBJ1-5	13	.	TGCGCCAGCAGGCCAATCTGGGGCCAGCCCCAGCATTTT	CASRPIWGQPQHF
.	TRBV6-5	TRBJ2-1	15	.	TGTGCCAGCAGTTACGACGGGAGCTTAAGAAATGAGCAGTTCTTC	CASSYDGSLRNEQFF
.	TRBV7-3	TRBJ2-1	14	.	TGTGCCAGCAGCCTAGCTGGACTAAACAATGAGCAGTTCTTC	CASSLAGLNNEQFF
.	TRBV10-3	TRBJ1-1	13	TRBD1	TGTGCCATCAGCCCAGGGGGCGTCACTGAAGCTTTCTTT	CAISPGGVTEAFF
.	TRBV19	TRBJ2-1	15	TRBD2	TGTGCCAGTAGTATTTTAGCTAGCGGAAACAATGAGCAGTTCTTC	CASSILASGNNEQFF
.	TRBV11-3	TRBJ2-1	12	.	TGTGCCAGCAGCTTGATAGTTAATGAGCAGTTCTTC	CASSLIVNEQFF
.	TRBV27	TRBJ1-5	13	.	TGTGCCAGCAGTCTCCGACGGGATCAGCCCCAGCATTTT	CASSLRRDQPQHF
.	TRBV9	TRBJ2-4	14	.	TGTGCCAGCAGCGTAAGTTGGCCCGAAAACATTCAGTACTTC	CASSVSWPENIQYF
.	TRBV5-1	TRBJ2-7	15	.	TGCGCCAGCAGCTTGGCCCTTGGACAGTCCTACGAGCAGTACTTC	CASSLALGQSYEQYF
.	TRBV27	TRBJ1-3	13	.	TGTGCCAGCAGTCTGAGCTCTGGAAACACCATATATTTT	CASSLSSGNTIYF
.	TRBV10-3	TRBJ2-1	14	TRBD2	TGTGCCATCAGCCCATATGCGGGAGGATCTGAGCAGTTCTTC	CAISPYAGGSEQFF
.	TRBV11-1	TRBJ1-4	18	TRBD1	TGTGCCAGCAGCCCCGGGACAGAGTCCAAAGGTACTAATGAAAAACTGTTTTTT	CASSPGTESKGTNEKLFF
.	TRBV19	TRBJ1-5	17	TRBD1	TGTGCCAGTACCGTCTGGGGGACAGGGGGCGGAGGACAGCCCCAGCATTTT	CASTVWGTGGGGQPQHF
.	TRBV19	TRBJ1-5	15	TRBD1	TGTGCCAGTAGTCCTTTCGGGACAGGGGAACAGCCCCAGCATTTT	CASSPFGTGEQPQHF
once	TRBV19	TRBJ2-7	14	.	TGTGCCAGTAGTATATATCCTATCGGGGGCGAGCAGTACTTC	CASSIYPIGGEQYF
.	TRBV9	TRBJ2-3	15	TRBD2	TGTGCCAGCAGCTCACTAGCGGGAGGGATAGATACGCAGTATTTT	CASSSLAGGIDTQYF
.	TRBV4-1	TRBJ2-4	14	.	TGCGCCAGCAGCCTAGGGGGACCCCCGAATATTCAGTACTTC	CASSLGGPPNIQYF